Sequencing of this T cell receptor (beta chain) was carried out in a study of blood T cell repertoires in COVID-19. Study summary: Samples taken during acute and convalescent COVID-19 were collected in the United States, Italy and Spain.

The Seattle site enrolled patients during active infection and followed them longitudinally. Libraries were prepared by immunoSEQ multiplex PCR; TCRdb keeps only in-frame clonotypes and omits some of them. The data show fewer than 200,000 clones, 82% seen once. V dropped 0 bases and J dropped 4 bases, with 12 bases sitting between them. The CDR3 is made up of 15 amino acids. The V gene's germline CDR1 is MNHEY and CDR2 SVGAGI. The receptor was derived from a middle-aged woman with COVID-19, enrolled during active disease. The sequenced sample was peripheral blood. The rearrangement links TRBV6-5 to TRBJ1-2; D unresolved. This CDR3 reads CASSYSSYPGYGYTF. DNA for the CDR3: TGTGCCAGCAGTTACTCGTCCTACCCTGGCTATGGCTACACCTTC.